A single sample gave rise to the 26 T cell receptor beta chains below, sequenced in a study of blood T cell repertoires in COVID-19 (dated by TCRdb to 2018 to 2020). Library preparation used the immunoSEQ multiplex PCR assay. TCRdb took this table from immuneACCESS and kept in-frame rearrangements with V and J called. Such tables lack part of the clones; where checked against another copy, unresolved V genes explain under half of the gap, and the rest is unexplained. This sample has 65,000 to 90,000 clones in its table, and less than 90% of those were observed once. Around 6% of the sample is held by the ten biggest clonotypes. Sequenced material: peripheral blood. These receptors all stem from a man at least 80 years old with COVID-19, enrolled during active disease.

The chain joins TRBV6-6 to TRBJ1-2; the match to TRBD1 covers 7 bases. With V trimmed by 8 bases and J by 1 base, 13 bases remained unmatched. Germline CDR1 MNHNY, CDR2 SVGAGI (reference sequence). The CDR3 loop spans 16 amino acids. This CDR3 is CASLLGDSPHNYGYTF. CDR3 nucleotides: TGTGCCAGCCTACTTGGGGACAGCCCGCATAACTATGGCTACACCTTC.

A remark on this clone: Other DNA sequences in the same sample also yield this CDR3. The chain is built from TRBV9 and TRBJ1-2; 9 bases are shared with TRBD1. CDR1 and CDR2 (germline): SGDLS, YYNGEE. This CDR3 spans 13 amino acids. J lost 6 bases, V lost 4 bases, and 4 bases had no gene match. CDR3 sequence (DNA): TGTGCCAGCAGCAAGGGACAGGGCGATGGCTACACCTTC. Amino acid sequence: CASSKGQGDGYTF. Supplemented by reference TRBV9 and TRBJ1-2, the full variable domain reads DSGVTQTPKHLITATGQRVTLRCSPRSGDLSVYWYQQSLDQGLQFLIQYYNGEERAKGNILERFSAQQFPDLHSELNLSSLELGDSALYFCASSKGQGDGYTFGSGTRLTVV.

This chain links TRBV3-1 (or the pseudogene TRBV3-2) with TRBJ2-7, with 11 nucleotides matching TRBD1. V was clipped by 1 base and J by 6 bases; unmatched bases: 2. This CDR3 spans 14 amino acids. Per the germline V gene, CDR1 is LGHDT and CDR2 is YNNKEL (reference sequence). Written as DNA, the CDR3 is TGTGCCAGCAGCCAAGCCGGGACAGGGGGCGAGCAGTACTTC. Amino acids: CASSQAGTGGEQYF.

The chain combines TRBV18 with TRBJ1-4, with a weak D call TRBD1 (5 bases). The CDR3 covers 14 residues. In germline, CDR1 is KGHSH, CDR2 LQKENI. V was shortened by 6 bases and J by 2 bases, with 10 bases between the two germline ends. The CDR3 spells CASSQGVTNEKLFF. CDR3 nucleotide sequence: TGTGCCAGCTCGCAGGGTGTGACTAATGAAAAACTGTTTTTT. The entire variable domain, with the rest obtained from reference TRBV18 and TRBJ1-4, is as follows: NAGVMQNPRHLVRRRGQEARLRCSPMKGHSHVYWYRQLPEEGLKFMVYLQKENIIDESGMPKERFSAEFPKEGPSILRIQQVVRGDSAAYFCASSQGVTNEKLFFGSGTQLSVL.

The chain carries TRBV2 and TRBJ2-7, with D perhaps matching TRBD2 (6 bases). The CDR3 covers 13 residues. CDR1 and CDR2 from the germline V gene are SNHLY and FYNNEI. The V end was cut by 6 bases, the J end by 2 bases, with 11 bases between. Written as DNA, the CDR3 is TGTGCCAGCAGGGGCAGGGAGGCCTACGAGCAGTACTTC. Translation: CASRGREAYEQYF.

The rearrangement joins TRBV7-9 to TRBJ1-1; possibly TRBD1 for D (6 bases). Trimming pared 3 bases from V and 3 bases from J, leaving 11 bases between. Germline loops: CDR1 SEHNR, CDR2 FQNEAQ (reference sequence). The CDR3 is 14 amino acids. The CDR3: CASSLGGHYTEAFF. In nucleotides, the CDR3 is TGTGCCAGCAGCTTGGGGGGGCACTACACTGAAGCTTTCTTT. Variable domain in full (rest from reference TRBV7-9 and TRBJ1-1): DTGVSQNPRHKITKRGQNVTFRCDPISEHNRLYWYRQTLGQGPEFLTYFQNEAQLEKSRLLSDRFSAERPKGSFSTLEIQRTEQGDSAMYLCASSLGGHYTEAFFGQGTRLTVV.

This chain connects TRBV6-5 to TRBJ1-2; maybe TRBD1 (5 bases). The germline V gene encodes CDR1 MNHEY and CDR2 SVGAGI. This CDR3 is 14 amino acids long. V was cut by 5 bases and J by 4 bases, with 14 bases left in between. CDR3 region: CASSPKQVLYGYTF. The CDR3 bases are TGTGCCAGCAGTCCAAAACAGGTCCTCTATGGCTACACCTTC.

The CDR3 region is CASSIGGRSPLHF. Here the CDR3 DNA reads TGTGCCAGTAGTATAGGGGGCAGATCACCCCTCCACTTT. The chain carries TRBV19 and TRBJ1-6; D is perhaps TRBD1 (5 bases). The CDR3 consists of 13 residues. Trimming shortened V by 1 base and J by 10 bases, and 8 bases separated the two germline ends. Germline-derived CDR1 and CDR2 are LNHDA and SQIVND (reference sequence).

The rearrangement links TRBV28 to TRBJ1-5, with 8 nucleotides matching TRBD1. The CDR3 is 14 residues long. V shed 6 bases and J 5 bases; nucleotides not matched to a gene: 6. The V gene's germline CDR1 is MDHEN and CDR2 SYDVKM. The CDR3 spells CASSVDREDQPQHF. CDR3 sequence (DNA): TGTGCCAGCAGCGTGGACAGGGAGGATCAGCCCCAGCATTTT.

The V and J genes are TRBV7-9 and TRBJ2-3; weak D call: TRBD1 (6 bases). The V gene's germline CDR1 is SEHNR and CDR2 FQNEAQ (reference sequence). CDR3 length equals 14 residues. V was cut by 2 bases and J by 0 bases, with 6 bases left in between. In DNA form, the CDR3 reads TGTGCCAGCAGCTTACAGGGGAGCACAGATACGCAGTATTTT. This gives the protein CASSLQGSTDTQYF. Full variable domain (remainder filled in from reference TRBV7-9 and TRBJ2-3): DTGVSQNPRHKITKRGQNVTFRCDPISEHNRLYWYRQTLGQGPEFLTYFQNEAQLEKSRLLSDRFSAERPKGSFSTLEIQRTEQGDSAMYLCASSLQGSTDTQYFGPGTRLTVL.

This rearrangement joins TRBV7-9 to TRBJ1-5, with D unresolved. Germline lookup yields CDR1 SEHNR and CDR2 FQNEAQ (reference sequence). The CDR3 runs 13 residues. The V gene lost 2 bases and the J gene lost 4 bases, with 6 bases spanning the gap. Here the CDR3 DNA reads TGTGCCAGCAGCTTATCGGGGAATCAGCCCCAGCATTTT. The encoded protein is CASSLSGNQPQHF.

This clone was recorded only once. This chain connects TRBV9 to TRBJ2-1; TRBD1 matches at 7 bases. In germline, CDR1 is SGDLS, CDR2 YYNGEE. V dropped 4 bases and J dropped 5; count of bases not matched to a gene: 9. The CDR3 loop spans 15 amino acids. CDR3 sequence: CASSPRGTGDNEQFF. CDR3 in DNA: TGTGCCAGCAGCCCCCGTGGAACAGGGGACAATGAGCAGTTCTTC. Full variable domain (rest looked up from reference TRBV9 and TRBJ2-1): DSGVTQTPKHLITATGQRVTLRCSPRSGDLSVYWYQQSLDQGLQFLIQYYNGEERAKGNILERFSAQQFPDLHSELNLSSLELGDSALYFCASSPRGTGDNEQFFGPGTRLTVL.

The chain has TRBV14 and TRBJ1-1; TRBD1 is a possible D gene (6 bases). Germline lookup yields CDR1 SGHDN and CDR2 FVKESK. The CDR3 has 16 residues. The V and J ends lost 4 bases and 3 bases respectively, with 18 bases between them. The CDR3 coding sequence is TGTGCCAGCAGCCCGAGCGGCGTCAGGGGACACACTGAAGCTTTCTTT. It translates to CASSPSGVRGHTEAFF. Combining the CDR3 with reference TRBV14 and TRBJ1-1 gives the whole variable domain EAGVTQFPSHSVIEKGQTVTLRCDPISGHDNLYWYRRVMGKEIKFLLHFVKESKQDESGMPNNRFLAERTGGTYSTLKVQPAELEDSGVYFCASSPSGVRGHTEAFFGQGTRLTVV.

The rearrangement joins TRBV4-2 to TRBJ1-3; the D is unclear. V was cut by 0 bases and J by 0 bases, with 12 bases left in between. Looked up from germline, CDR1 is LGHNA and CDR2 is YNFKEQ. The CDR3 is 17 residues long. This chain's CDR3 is CASSQDPVVSSGNTIYF. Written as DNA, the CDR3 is TGTGCCAGCAGCCAAGATCCGGTTGTGAGCTCTGGAAACACCATATATTTT.

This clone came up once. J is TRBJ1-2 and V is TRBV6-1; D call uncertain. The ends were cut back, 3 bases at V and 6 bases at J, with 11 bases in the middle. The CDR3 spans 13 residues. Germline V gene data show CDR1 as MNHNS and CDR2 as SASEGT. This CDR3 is CASSDWYSNGYTF. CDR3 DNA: TGTGCCAGCAGTGATTGGTACAGTAATGGCTACACCTTC.

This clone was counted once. CDR3 DNA sequence: TGTGCCAGCAGTAAGAACAGCGCGGGAGGGGAAAAACTGTTTTTT. Translation: CASSKNSAGGEKLFF. The chain recombines TRBV6-5 with TRBJ1-4; unclear D gene. V lost 5 bases, J lost 8 bases, and 18 bases lay in between. CDR3 length: 15 residues. Germline assignment: CDR1 MNHEY and CDR2 SVGAGI.

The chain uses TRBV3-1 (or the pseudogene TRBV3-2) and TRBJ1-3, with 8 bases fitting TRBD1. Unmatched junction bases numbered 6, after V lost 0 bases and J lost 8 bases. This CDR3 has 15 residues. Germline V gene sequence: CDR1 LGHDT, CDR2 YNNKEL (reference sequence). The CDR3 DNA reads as TGTGCCAGCAGCCAAGAGGGCAGGGGGCAACACACCATATATTTT. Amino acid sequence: CASSQEGRGQHTIYF.

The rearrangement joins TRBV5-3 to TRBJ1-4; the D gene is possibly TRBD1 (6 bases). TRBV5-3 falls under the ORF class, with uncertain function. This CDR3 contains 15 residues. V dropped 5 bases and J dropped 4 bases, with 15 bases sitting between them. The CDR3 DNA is TGTGCCAGAAGTCGAATAGGGGGTCTTAATGAAAAACTGTTTTTT. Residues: CARSRIGGLNEKLFF.

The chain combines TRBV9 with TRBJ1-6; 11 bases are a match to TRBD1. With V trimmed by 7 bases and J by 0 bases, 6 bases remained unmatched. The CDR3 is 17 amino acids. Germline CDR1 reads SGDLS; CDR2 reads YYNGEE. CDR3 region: CASSGQGAPSYNSPLHF. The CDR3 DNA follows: TGTGCCAGCTCCGGACAGGGGGCCCCCTCCTATAATTCACCCCTCCACTTT.

The CDR3: CATSDFSDTQYF. In nucleotides, the CDR3 is TGTGCCACCAGTGATTTTTCGGATACGCAGTATTTT. J is TRBJ2-3 and V is TRBV24-1; D is undetermined. There are 12 residues in the CDR3. Trimming took off 1 base at V and 6 bases at J, with 4 bases between the two ends. Germline values: CDR1 KGHDR, CDR2 SFDVKD.

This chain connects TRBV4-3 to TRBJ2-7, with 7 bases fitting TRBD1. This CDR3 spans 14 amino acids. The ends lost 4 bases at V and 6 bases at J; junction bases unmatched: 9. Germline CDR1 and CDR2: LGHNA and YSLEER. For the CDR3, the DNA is TGCGCCAGCAGCCTTTCGCCCGACAGGGCCGAGCAGTACTTC. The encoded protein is CASSLSPDRAEQYF.

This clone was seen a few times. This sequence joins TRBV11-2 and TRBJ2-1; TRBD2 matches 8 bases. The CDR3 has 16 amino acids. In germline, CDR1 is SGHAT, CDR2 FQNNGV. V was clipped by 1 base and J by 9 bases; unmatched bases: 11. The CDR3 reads CASSLGFITSGPEQFF. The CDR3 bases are TGTGCCAGCAGCTTAGGGTTTATAACTAGCGGACCTGAGCAGTTCTTC.

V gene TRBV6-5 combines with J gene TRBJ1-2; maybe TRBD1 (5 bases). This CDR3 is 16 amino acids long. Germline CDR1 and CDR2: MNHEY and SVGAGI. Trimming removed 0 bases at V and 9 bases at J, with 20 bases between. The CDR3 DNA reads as TGTGCCAGCAGTTACTCCGGTGGGACTCTAATAAGTCGCTACACCTTC. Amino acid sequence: CASSYSGGTLISRYTF.

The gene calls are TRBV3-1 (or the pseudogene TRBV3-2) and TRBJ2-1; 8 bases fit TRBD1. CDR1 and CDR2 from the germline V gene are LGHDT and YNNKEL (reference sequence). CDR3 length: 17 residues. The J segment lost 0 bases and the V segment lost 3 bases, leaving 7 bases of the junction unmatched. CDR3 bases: TGTGCCAGCAGCCAGATACGGACAGGGAGCTCCTACAATGAGCAGTTCTTC. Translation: CASSQIRTGSSYNEQFF.

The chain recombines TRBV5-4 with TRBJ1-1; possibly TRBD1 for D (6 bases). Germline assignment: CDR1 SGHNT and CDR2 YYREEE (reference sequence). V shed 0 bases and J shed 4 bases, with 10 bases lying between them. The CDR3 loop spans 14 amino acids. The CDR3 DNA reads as TGTGCCAGCAGCTTGGCACAGGGCCCCACTGAAGCTTTCTTT. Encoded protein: CASSLAQGPTEAFF.

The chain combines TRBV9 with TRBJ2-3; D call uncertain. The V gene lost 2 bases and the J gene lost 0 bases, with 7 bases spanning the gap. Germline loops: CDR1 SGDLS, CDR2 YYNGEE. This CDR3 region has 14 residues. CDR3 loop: CASSVRASTDTQYF. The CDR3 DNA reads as TGTGCCAGCAGCGTCCGAGCTAGCACAGATACGCAGTATTTT.